The clone carrying this T cell receptor (beta chain) came up a few times. MiXCR, applied by TCRdb to the 5' RACE reads, yields one record per CDR3 protein. Of some 500,000 distinct CDR3 sequences listed, 13% are singletons. The trim removed 0 bases at V and 5 bases at J, leaving 1 base unmatched. This CDR3 has 16 residues. Germline V gene sequence: CDR1 LGHDT, CDR2 YNNKEL (reference sequence). This specimen belongs to a study of T cells after yellow fever vaccination. The sequence was obtained from a man aged 30-40 years who received the YFV17D yellow fever vaccine. This sequence joins TRBV3-1 and TRBJ2-1, with 13 bases fitting TRBD2. The sample in question was PBMCs, obtained on the day of the yellow fever booster vaccination. CDR3 residues: CASSQEGLAGDNEQFF. The CDR3 nucleotides are TGTGCCAGCAGCCAAGAAGGACTAGCGGGGGACAATGAGCAGTTCTTC.